This TCR beta chain was recovered during a study of beta chain features in type 1 diabetes. Overall study findings and caveats: In all four CD4+ subsets, TCRB CDR3 length was significantly, moderately reduced in type 1 diabetes. Type 1 diabetes patients had fewer VDJ junction insertions and more deletions. No resolution was reached here on whether HLA type influences TCRB rearrangement.

In regard to this clone: Its antigen is currently unknown.

The entirety of the isolated RNA underwent reverse transcription, so expressed TCRB transcripts were sequenced. Method: immunoSEQ multiplex PCR; TCRdb's copy keeps in-frame clones and lacks some. The sample lists 600,000 to 700,000 clones; 9.5% to 15% were seen once. Using CD45RO/CCR7/CD25/CD127/CD95/CD27, CD4+ naive, central memory, regulatory and stem cell-like memory cells were sorted. Purities in excess of 95% were seen in all sorted populations. Germline V lookup: CDR1 ENHRY, CDR2 SYGVKD. The CDR3 loop spans 14 amino acids. The junction had 10 bases not matched to a gene; V was cut back by 11 bases and J by 0 bases.

The TCR comes from a man under 40 with type 1 diabetes. The chain links TRBV10-3 to TRBJ2-7, with 7 bases that match TRBD1. The source material was naive CD4+ T cells from blood. CDR3 DNA: TGTGCCTCCACAGGGGACGGATCCTCCTACGAGCAGTACTTC. Residues: CASTGDGSSYEQYF.